These T cell receptor beta chains were read from a single sample in a study of memory CD4+ T cells and cytomegalovirus serostatus. The protocol was immunoSEQ multiplex PCR, while the TCRdb copy is restricted to in-frame clones and leaves out a portion. The table records around 50,000 clones, under 80% of them present only once. The sample taken for sequencing was memory CD4+ T cells from blood. These receptors were collected from an adult in good health and CMV-seronegative. The CDR3 runs from the conserved cysteine through the conserved F or W. The order of the fields is V gene, D gene, clone size, J gene, CDR3 DNA, CDR3 protein. The D gene is left open where the match is weak. Where a row states a size, it is once, few, many or the class of an expanded clone; other rows omit it.

v_gene: TRBV13
d_gene: NA
abundance: NA
j_gene: TRBJ2-7
CDR3nt: TGTGCCAGCAGCTTTCAGGGGACAAGCAAATACGAGCAGTACTTC
CDR3aa: CASSFQGTSKYEQYF

v_gene: TRBV18
d_gene: TRBD1
abundance: NA
j_gene: TRBJ2-4
CDR3nt: TGTGCCAGCTCACCCACAGGGGTTGACATTCAGTACTTC
CDR3aa: CASSPTGVDIQYF

v_gene: TRBV27
d_gene: NA
abundance: NA
j_gene: TRBJ2-5
CDR3nt: TGTGCCAGCAGTTTAGTTGGGGCCCGGGAGACCCAGTACTTC
CDR3aa: CASSLVGARETQYF

v_gene: TRBV2
d_gene: NA
abundance: NA
j_gene: TRBJ1-2
CDR3nt: TGTGCCAGCAGTGAAGGGCAGGTCAACTATGGCTACACCTTC
CDR3aa: CASSEGQVNYGYTF

v_gene: TRBV2
d_gene: NA
abundance: once
j_gene: TRBJ2-1
CDR3nt: TGTGCCAGCAGTCTCCCGAATGAGCAGTTCTTC
CDR3aa: CASSLPNEQFF

v_gene: TRBV28
d_gene: NA
abundance: NA
j_gene: TRBJ1-5
CDR3nt: TGTGCCAGCAGTATCGGGGGCTATAGCAATCAGCCCCAGCATTTT
CDR3aa: CASSIGGYSNQPQHF

v_gene: TRBV4-2
d_gene: TRBD1
abundance: few
j_gene: TRBJ1-1
CDR3nt: TGTGCCAGCAGCCAAACGGGACAGGGGAACACTGAAGCTTTCTTT
CDR3aa: CASSQTGQGNTEAFF

v_gene: TRBV28
d_gene: NA
abundance: few
j_gene: TRBJ1-3
CDR3nt: TGTGCCAGCAGGCCCCGTCAGCCCGGAAACACCATATATTTT
CDR3aa: CASRPRQPGNTIYF

v_gene: TRBV5-6
d_gene: TRBD2
abundance: few
j_gene: TRBJ2-7
CDR3nt: TGTGCCAGCAGCTTGGGACTGGGGGGGACCAGCTCCTACGAGCAGTACTTC
CDR3aa: CASSLGLGGTSSYEQYF

v_gene: TRBV6-1
d_gene: TRBD1
abundance: NA
j_gene: TRBJ2-5
CDR3nt: TGTGCCAGCAGTGCTCACAGGGGGCCGGAGACCCAGTACTTC
CDR3aa: CASSAHRGPETQYF

v_gene: TRBV30
d_gene: NA
abundance: few
j_gene: TRBJ1-2
CDR3nt: TGTGCCTGGAGAATGGGCAGCTTCAACTATGGCTACACCTTC
CDR3aa: CAWRMGSFNYGYTF

v_gene: TRBV28
d_gene: NA
abundance: NA
j_gene: TRBJ2-7
CDR3nt: TGTGCCAGCAGTTCTGTTTGGACAGAGGACGGGGGCGAGCAGTACTTC
CDR3aa: CASSSVWTEDGGEQYF

v_gene: TRBV11-2
d_gene: NA
abundance: NA
j_gene: TRBJ1-5
CDR3nt: TGTGCCAGCAGCTTCGATAGCAATCAGCCCCAGCATTTT
CDR3aa: CASSFDSNQPQHF

v_gene: TRBV11-2
d_gene: TRBD1
abundance: NA
j_gene: TRBJ1-1
CDR3nt: TGTGCCAGCACGGGACAGGGGGGAACTGAAGCTTTCTTT
CDR3aa: CASTGQGGTEAFF

v_gene: TRBV28
d_gene: NA
abundance: few
j_gene: TRBJ2-2
CDR3nt: TGTGCCAGCAGTTTATTGAACACCGGGGAGCTGTTTTTT
CDR3aa: CASSLLNTGELFF

v_gene: TRBV28
d_gene: NA
abundance: once
j_gene: TRBJ2-7
CDR3nt: TGTGCCAGCAACCCCCCATTCAGGAGCTCCTACGAGCAGTACTTC
CDR3aa: CASNPPFRSSYEQYF

v_gene: TRBV7-3
d_gene: NA
abundance: NA
j_gene: TRBJ2-6
CDR3nt: TGTGCCAGCAGCTTGGGACAACATAGCAGCATCCTGACTTTC
CDR3aa: CASSLGQHSSILTF

v_gene: TRBV7-2
d_gene: NA
abundance: NA
j_gene: TRBJ2-5
CDR3nt: TGTGCCAGCAGCTTAAATGGAGCGGAGACCCAGTACTTC
CDR3aa: CASSLNGAETQYF

v_gene: TRBV5-1
d_gene: TRBD1
abundance: few
j_gene: TRBJ1-5
CDR3nt: TGCGCCAGCAGCTTGGGGAGCGGGACAGGAGTAAATCAGCCCCAGCATTTT
CDR3aa: CASSLGSGTGVNQPQHF

v_gene: TRBV7-9
d_gene: NA
abundance: NA
j_gene: TRBJ2-1
CDR3nt: TGTGCCAGCAGGATTAAAATGGACCCGGGGAATGAGCAGTTCTTC
CDR3aa: CASRIKMDPGNEQFF

v_gene: TRBV7-8
d_gene: NA
abundance: NA
j_gene: TRBJ1-2
CDR3nt: TGTGCCAGCAGCTTAAAGGACCCAATGAAGAGCTATGGCTACACCTTC
CDR3aa: CASSLKDPMKSYGYTF

v_gene: TRBV19
d_gene: NA
abundance: NA
j_gene: TRBJ1-1
CDR3nt: TGTGCCAGTAGTAAACAGGGAAAGACTGAAGCTTTCTTT
CDR3aa: CASSKQGKTEAFF

v_gene: TRBV5-1
d_gene: NA
abundance: NA
j_gene: TRBJ1-2
CDR3nt: TGCGCCAGCAGCTTGGGAGGGGCTGGCTATGGCTACACCTTC
CDR3aa: CASSLGGAGYGYTF

v_gene: TRBV10-3
d_gene: TRBD1
abundance: NA
j_gene: TRBJ2-4
CDR3nt: TGTGCCATCAGTCAAAGGGACAGCCGAAACATTCAGTACTTC
CDR3aa: CAISQRDSRNIQYF

v_gene: TRBV11-2
d_gene: TRBD2
abundance: NA
j_gene: TRBJ2-7
CDR3nt: TGTGCCAGCAGCCCCCGGACTAGCGGAGCCTACGAGCAGTACTTC
CDR3aa: CASSPRTSGAYEQYF

v_gene: TRBV6-6
d_gene: NA
abundance: NA
j_gene: TRBJ2-7
CDR3nt: TGTGCCAGCAGTTTATCTGGGGGAGGCGAGCAGTACTTC
CDR3aa: CASSLSGGGEQYF

v_gene: TRBV13
d_gene: TRBD2
abundance: NA
j_gene: TRBJ2-3
CDR3nt: TGTGCCAGCAGCTTAGGGACTAGCGGGAGGGCCGTAGATACGCAGTATTTT
CDR3aa: CASSLGTSGRAVDTQYF

v_gene: TRBV15
d_gene: NA
abundance: once
j_gene: TRBJ2-3
CDR3nt: TGTGCCACCAGCAACGCTCAAGGAGGGGGCACAGATACGCAGTATTTT
CDR3aa: CATSNAQGGGTDTQYF

v_gene: TRBV10-3
d_gene: NA
abundance: NA
j_gene: TRBJ1-4
CDR3nt: TGTGCCATCAGTGAGGGTACTAATGAAAAACTGTTTTTT
CDR3aa: CAISEGTNEKLFF

v_gene: TRBV19
d_gene: NA
abundance: once
j_gene: TRBJ2-1
CDR3nt: TGTGCCAGTAGTATAGATGCTAGGACCACCTACCCCTACAATGAGCAGTTCTTC
CDR3aa: CASSIDARTTYPYNEQFF

v_gene: TRBV4-1
d_gene: TRBD1
abundance: NA
j_gene: TRBJ1-2
CDR3nt: TGCGCCAGCAGCCAAGGGACAGGTACTAACTATGGCTACACCTTC
CDR3aa: CASSQGTGTNYGYTF

v_gene: TRBV7-9
d_gene: TRBD1
abundance: NA
j_gene: TRBJ1-4
CDR3nt: TGTGCCAGCAGCCCCGGACAGGGTGGTAGTGAAAAACTGTTTTTT
CDR3aa: CASSPGQGGSEKLFF

v_gene: TRBV5-4
d_gene: TRBD1
abundance: NA
j_gene: TRBJ1-3
CDR3nt: TGTGCCAGCAGCCCCGGGACAGGGAATCGAAACACCATATATTTT
CDR3aa: CASSPGTGNRNTIYF

v_gene: TRBV11-2
d_gene: TRBD1
abundance: NA
j_gene: TRBJ1-5
CDR3nt: TGTGCCAGCACCAAGTACCAGGGGGCTCCCCTAAAGAGCAATCAGCCCCAGCATTTT
CDR3aa: CASTKYQGAPLKSNQPQHF

v_gene: TRBV29-1
d_gene: NA
abundance: NA
j_gene: TRBJ1-5
CDR3nt: TGCAGCGTTCGCCCAGGTGGCGTTAATCAGCCCCAGCATTTT
CDR3aa: CSVRPGGVNQPQHF

v_gene: TRBV28
d_gene: TRBD1
abundance: NA
j_gene: TRBJ1-5
CDR3nt: TGTGCCAGCAGGGGGACAGGGGGACATCAGCCCCAGCATTTT
CDR3aa: CASRGTGGHQPQHF

v_gene: TRBV30
d_gene: NA
abundance: NA
j_gene: TRBJ1-6
CDR3nt: TGTGCCTGGAAACAGGGATTTAATTCACCCCTCCACTTT
CDR3aa: CAWKQGFNSPLHF

v_gene: TRBV28
d_gene: TRBD2
abundance: NA
j_gene: TRBJ2-3
CDR3nt: TGTGCCACCCAAGCGGGAGTCACAGATACGCAGTATTTT
CDR3aa: CATQAGVTDTQYF

v_gene: TRBV14
d_gene: NA
abundance: NA
j_gene: TRBJ1-2
CDR3nt: TGTGCCAGCAGCCAAGATTGGGGGTCCTATGGCTACACCTTC
CDR3aa: CASSQDWGSYGYTF

v_gene: TRBV28
d_gene: NA
abundance: few
j_gene: TRBJ2-6
CDR3nt: TGTGCCAGCAGTTTCATCGGGGGATTCACTGGGGCCAACGTCCTGACTTTC
CDR3aa: CASSFIGGFTGANVLTF

v_gene: TRBV7-2
d_gene: NA
abundance: once
j_gene: TRBJ2-7
CDR3nt: TGTGCCAGCAGCTTATCAGGCAGCTCCTACGAGCAGTACTTC
CDR3aa: CASSLSGSSYEQYF

v_gene: TRBV5-1
d_gene: TRBD2
abundance: NA
j_gene: TRBJ2-7
CDR3nt: TGCGCCAGCAGCTTGGTAGCGGGAGGGCCCCCCTACGAGCAGTACTTC
CDR3aa: CASSLVAGGPPYEQYF

v_gene: TRBV4-1
d_gene: NA
abundance: NA
j_gene: TRBJ2-7
CDR3nt: TGCGCCAGCAGCCAAGAACCCCTGGCTTACGAGCAGTACTTC
CDR3aa: CASSQEPLAYEQYF

v_gene: TRBV19
d_gene: TRBD2
abundance: NA
j_gene: TRBJ2-1
CDR3nt: TGTGCCAGTAGCGAACTAGCGGGGTACAATGAGCAGTTCTTC
CDR3aa: CASSELAGYNEQFF

v_gene: TRBV19
d_gene: NA
abundance: few
j_gene: TRBJ1-2
CDR3nt: TGTGCCAGTAGCCTCGGGACGGACTATGGCTACACCTTC
CDR3aa: CASSLGTDYGYTF

v_gene: TRBV19
d_gene: NA
abundance: few
j_gene: TRBJ2-7
CDR3nt: TGTGCCAGTAGTAGTGACAGCGGGTCCTACGAGCAGTACTTC
CDR3aa: CASSSDSGSYEQYF

v_gene: TRBV10-3
d_gene: NA
abundance: NA
j_gene: TRBJ1-2
CDR3nt: TGTGCCATCAGTGATAGGCAGAGCTATGGCTACACCTTC
CDR3aa: CAISDRQSYGYTF

v_gene: TRBV5-8
d_gene: NA
abundance: few
j_gene: TRBJ2-1
CDR3nt: TGTGCCAGCAGCTTCAGATACAATGAGCAGTTCTTC
CDR3aa: CASSFRYNEQFF

v_gene: TRBV5-6
d_gene: TRBD1
abundance: few
j_gene: TRBJ2-3
CDR3nt: TGTGCCAGCAGCTTTAGGTTGACAGGGGGCGGCACAGATACGCAGTATTTT
CDR3aa: CASSFRLTGGGTDTQYF